The entry that follows covers one TCR beta chain sequence. Its specificity is not known. The data stem from a study of cytotoxic CD8 clonotypes in ibrutinib-treated CLL. At the level of the study: On average, each sample had roughly 250,000 productive templates and more than 75,000 productive rearrangements. Study-level results: Before falling back toward baseline at progression, clonality had risen at the time of ibrutinib response. While tracking circulating CD8+ T-cell counts, baseline clonality exceeded that of age-matched healthy donors. The study found public clonotypes uncommon, contracting or stable on treatment.

Trimming removed 3 bases at V and 0 bases at J, with 13 bases between. The CDR3 spans 16 residues. CDR1 and CDR2 from the germline V gene are MNHNS and SASEGT. Sequencing used immunoSEQ multiplex PCR; TCRdb keeps in-frame clones, though not all of them. The sample yields roughly 150,000 clones, more than 65% seen once. The sequencing used PBMCs, collected after 12 months of ibrutinib treatment. This chain links TRBV6-1 with TRBJ2-3; D may be TRBD2 (7 bases). This TCR was sampled from a human donor with chronic lymphocytic leukemia. CDR3: CASSERGGLSTDTQYF. CDR3 DNA: TGTGCCAGCAGTGAGAGGGGGGGACTTAGCACAGATACGCAGTATTTT.